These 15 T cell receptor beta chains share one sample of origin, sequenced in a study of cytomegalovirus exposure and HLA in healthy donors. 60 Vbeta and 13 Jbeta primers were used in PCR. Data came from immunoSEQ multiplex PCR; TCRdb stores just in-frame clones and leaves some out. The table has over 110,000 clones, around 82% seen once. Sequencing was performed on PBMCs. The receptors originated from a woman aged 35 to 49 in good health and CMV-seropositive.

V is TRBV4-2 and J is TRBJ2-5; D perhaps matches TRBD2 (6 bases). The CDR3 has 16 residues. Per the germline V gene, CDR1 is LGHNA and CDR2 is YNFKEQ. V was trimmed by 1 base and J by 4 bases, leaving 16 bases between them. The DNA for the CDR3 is TGTGCCAGCAGCCAAGTTAGCGGCGAGGGAGGAGAGACCCAGTACTTC. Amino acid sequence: CASSQVSGEGGETQYF.

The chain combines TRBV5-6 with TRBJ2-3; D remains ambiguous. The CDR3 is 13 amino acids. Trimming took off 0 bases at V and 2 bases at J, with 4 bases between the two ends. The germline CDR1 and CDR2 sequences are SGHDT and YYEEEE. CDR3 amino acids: CASSLGPTDTQYF. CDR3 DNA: TGTGCCAGCAGCTTGGGGCCCACAGATACGCAGTATTTT.

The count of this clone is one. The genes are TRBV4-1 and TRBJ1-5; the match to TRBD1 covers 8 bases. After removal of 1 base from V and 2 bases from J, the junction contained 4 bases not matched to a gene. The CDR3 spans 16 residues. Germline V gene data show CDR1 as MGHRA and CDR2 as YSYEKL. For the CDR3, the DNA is TGCGCCAGCAGCCAAGCAGGGGGCGGGCGCAATCAGCCCCAGCATTTT. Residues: CASSQAGGGRNQPQHF.

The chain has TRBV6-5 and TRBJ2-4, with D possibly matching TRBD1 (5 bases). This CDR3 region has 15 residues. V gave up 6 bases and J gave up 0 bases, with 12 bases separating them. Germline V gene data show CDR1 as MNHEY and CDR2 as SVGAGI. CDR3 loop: CASSLTAPAKNIQYF. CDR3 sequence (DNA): TGTGCCAGCAGCCTGACAGCGCCAGCCAAAAACATTCAGTACTTC.

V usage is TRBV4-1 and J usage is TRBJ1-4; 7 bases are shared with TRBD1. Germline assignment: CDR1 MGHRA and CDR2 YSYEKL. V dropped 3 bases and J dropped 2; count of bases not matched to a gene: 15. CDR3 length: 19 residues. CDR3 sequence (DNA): TGCGCCAGCAGCCATAGGGTAAAGGGGGCGCGTGTTACTAATGAAAAACTGTTTTTT. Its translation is CASSHRVKGARVTNEKLFF.

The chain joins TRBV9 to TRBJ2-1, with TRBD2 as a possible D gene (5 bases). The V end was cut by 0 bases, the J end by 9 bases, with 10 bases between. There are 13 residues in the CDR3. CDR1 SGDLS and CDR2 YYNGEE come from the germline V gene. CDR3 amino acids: CASSVEPLGEQFF. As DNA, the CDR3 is TGTGCCAGCAGCGTAGAGCCACTAGGTGAGCAGTTCTTC.

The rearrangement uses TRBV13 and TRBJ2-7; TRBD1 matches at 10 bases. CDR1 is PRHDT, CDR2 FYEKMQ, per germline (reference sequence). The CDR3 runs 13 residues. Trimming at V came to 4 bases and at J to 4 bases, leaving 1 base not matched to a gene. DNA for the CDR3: TGTGCCAGCAGCTGGGGACAGGGGTACGAGCAGTACTTC. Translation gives CASSWGQGYEQYF. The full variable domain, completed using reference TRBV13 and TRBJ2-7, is AAGVIQSPRHLIKEKRETATLKCYPIPRHDTVYWYQQGPGQDPQFLISFYEKMQSDKGSIPDRFSAQQFSDYHSELNMSSLELGDSALYFCASSWGQGYEQYFGPGTRLTVT.

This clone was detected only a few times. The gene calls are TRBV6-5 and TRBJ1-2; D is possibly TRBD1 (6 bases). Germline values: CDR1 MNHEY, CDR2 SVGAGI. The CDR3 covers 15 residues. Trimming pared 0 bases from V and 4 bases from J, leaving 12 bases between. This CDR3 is CASSYSGGRSYGYTF. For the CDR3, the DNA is TGTGCCAGCAGTTACTCAGGGGGTCGCTCCTATGGCTACACCTTC.

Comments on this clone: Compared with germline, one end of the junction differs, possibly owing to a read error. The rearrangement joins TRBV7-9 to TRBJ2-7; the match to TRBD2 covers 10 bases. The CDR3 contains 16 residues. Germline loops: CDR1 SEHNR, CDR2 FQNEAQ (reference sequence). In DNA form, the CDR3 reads TGTGCCAGCAGCTTAGGAAGCGGGAGGGCCTCCCACGAGCAGTACTTC. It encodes CASSLGSGRASHEQYF. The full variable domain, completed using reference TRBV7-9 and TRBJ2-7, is DTGVSQNPRHKITKRGQNVTFRCDPISEHNRLYWYRQTLGQGPEFLTYFQNEAQLEKSRLLSDRFSAERPKGSFSTLEIQRTEQGDSAMYLCASSLGSGRASHEQYFGPGTRLTVT.

DNA for the CDR3: TGTGCCAGCAGCACAAACACAGGGAACTATGGCTACACCTTC. This gives the protein CASSTNTGNYGYTF. This rearrangement joins TRBV6-5 to TRBJ1-2, with a weak D call TRBD1 (6 bases). The CDR3 consists of 14 residues. V was shortened by 6 bases and J by 2 bases, with 13 bases between the two germline ends. Germline CDR1 MNHEY, CDR2 SVGAGI.

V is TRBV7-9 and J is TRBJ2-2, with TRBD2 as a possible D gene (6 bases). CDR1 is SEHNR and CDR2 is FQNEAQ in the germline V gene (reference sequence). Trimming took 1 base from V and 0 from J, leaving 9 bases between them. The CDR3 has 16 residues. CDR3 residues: CASSLGGATNTGELFF. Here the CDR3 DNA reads TGTGCCAGCAGCTTAGGCGGGGCCACGAACACCGGGGAGCTGTTTTTT. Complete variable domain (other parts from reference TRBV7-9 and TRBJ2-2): DTGVSQNPRHKITKRGQNVTFRCDPISEHNRLYWYRQTLGQGPEFLTYFQNEAQLEKSRLLSDRFSAERPKGSFSTLEIQRTEQGDSAMYLCASSLGGATNTGELFFGEGSRLTVL.

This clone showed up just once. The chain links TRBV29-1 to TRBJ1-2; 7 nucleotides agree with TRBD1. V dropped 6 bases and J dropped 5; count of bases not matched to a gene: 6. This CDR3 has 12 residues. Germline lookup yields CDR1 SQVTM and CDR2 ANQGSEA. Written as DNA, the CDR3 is TGCAGCGTGGATGCAGGGGGTTATGGCTACACCTTC. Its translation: CSVDAGGYGYTF.

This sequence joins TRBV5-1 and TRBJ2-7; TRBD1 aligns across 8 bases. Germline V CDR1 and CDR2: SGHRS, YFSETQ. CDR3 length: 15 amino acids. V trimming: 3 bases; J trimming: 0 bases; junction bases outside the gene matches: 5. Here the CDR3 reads CASSSRQGNSYEQYF. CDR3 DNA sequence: TGCGCCAGCAGCTCGCGACAGGGGAACTCCTACGAGCAGTACTTC.

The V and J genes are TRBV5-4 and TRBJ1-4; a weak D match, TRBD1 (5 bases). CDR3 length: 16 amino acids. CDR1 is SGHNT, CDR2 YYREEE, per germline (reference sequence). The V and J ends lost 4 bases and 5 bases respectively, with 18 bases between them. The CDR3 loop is CASSSPDQGANEKLFF. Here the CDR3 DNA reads TGTGCCAGCAGCAGTCCCGACCAAGGGGCAAATGAAAAACTGTTTTTT.

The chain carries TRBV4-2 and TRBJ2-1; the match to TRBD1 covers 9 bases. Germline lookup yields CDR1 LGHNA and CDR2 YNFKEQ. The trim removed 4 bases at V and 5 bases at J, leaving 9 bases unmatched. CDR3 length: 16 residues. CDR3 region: CASSPGTGRTDNEQFF. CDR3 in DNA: TGTGCCAGCAGCCCCGGGACAGGGAGGACTGACAATGAGCAGTTCTTC.